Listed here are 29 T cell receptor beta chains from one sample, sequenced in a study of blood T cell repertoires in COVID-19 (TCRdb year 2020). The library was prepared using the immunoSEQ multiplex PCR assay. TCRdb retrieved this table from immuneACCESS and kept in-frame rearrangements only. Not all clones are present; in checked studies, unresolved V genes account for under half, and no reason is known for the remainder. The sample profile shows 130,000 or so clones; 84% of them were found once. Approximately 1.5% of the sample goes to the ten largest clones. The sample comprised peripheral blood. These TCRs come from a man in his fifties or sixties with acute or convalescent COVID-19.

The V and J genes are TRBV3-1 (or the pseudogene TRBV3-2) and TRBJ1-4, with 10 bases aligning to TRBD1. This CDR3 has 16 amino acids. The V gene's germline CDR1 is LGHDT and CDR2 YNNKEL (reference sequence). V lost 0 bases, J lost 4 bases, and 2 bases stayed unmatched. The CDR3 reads CASSQETGGLNEKLFF. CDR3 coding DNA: TGTGCCAGCAGCCAAGAGACAGGGGGCCTTAATGAAAAACTGTTTTTT.

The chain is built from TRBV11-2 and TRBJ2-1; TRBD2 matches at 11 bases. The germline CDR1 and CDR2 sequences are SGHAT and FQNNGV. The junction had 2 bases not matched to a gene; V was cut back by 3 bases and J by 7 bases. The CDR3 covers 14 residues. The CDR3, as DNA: TGTGCCAGCAGCTTTAGCGGGAGGGATAATGAGCAGTTCTTC. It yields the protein CASSFSGRDNEQFF.

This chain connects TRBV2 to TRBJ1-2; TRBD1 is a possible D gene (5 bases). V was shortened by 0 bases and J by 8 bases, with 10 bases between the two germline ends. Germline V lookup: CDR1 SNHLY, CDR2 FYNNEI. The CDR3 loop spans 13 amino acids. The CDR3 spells CASSEAGEGGYTF. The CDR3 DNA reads TGTGCCAGCAGTGAAGCTGGGGAGGGGGGCTACACCTTC. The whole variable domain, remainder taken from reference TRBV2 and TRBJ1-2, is EPEVTQTPSHQVTQMGQEVILRCVPISNHLYFYWYRQILGQKVEFLVSFYNNEISEKSEIFDDQFSVERPDGSNFTLKIRSTKLEDSAMYFCASSEAGEGGYTFGSGTRLTVV.

CDR3 DNA: TGTGCCAGTAGTATGGGGACAGAGACCGGGGAGCTGTTTTTT. Encoded protein: CASSMGTETGELFF. The rearrangement joins TRBV19 to TRBJ2-2, with 7 bases aligning to TRBD1. Per germline, CDR1 LNHDA and CDR2 SQIVND (reference sequence). This CDR3 has 14 residues. Losses at the gene ends were 3 bases for V and 5 bases for J; bases not matched to a gene: 3.

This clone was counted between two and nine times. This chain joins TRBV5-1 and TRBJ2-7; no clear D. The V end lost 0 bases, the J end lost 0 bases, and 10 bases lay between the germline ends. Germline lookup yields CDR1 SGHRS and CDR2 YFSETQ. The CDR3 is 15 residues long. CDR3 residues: CASSLVRSSSYEQYF. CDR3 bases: TGCGCCAGCAGCTTGGTAAGGAGCAGCTCCTACGAGCAGTACTTC.

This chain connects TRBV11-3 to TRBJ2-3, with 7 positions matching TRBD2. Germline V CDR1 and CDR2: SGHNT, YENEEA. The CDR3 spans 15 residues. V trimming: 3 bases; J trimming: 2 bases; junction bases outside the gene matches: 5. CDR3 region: CASSLGDYFTDTQYF. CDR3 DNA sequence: TGTGCCAGCAGCTTGGGGGACTACTTCACAGATACGCAGTATTTT. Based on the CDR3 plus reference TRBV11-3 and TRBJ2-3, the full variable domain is EAGVVQSPRYKIIEKKQPVAFWCNPISGHNTLYWYLQNLGQGPELLIRYENEEAVDDSQLPKDRFSAERLKGVDSTLKIQPAELGDSAVYLCASSLGDYFTDTQYFGPGTRLTVL.

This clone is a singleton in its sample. The CDR3 sequence is CASSLGLAGEYNNEQFF. The DNA of the CDR3 is TGCGCCAGCAGCTTGGGACTAGCGGGGGAGTATAACAATGAGCAGTTCTTC. The rearrangement joins TRBV5-1 to TRBJ2-1; 12 bases align to TRBD2. The CDR3 covers 17 residues. Losses at the gene ends were 0 bases for V and 5 bases for J; bases not matched to a gene: 6. Germline assignment: CDR1 SGHRS and CDR2 YFSETQ. Supplemented by reference TRBV5-1 and TRBJ2-1, the full variable domain reads KAGVTQTPRYLIKTRGQQVTLSCSPISGHRSVSWYQQTPGQGLQFLFEYFSETQRNKGNFPGRFSGRQFSNSRSEMNVSTLELGDSALYLCASSLGLAGEYNNEQFFGPGTRLTVL.

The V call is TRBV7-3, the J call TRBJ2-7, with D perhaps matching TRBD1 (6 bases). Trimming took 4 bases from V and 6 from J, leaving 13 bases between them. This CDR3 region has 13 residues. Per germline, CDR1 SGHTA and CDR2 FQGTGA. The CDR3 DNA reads TGTGCCAGCAGCTCTGTGGGGGCGAGCGAGCAGTACTTC. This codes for CASSSVGASEQYF.

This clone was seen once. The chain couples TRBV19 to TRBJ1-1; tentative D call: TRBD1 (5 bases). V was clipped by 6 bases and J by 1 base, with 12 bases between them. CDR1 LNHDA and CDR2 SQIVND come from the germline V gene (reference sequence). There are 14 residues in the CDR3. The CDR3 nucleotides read TGTGCCAGTAGCCCCAGGACACAGAACACTGAAGCTTTCTTT. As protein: CASSPRTQNTEAFF.

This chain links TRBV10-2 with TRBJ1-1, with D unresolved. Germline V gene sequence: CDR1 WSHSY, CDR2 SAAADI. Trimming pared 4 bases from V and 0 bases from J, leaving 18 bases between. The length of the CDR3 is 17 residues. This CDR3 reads CASSGFMGSNMNTEAFF. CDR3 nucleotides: TGCGCCAGCAGTGGTTTTATGGGCAGCAACATGAACACTGAAGCTTTCTTT.

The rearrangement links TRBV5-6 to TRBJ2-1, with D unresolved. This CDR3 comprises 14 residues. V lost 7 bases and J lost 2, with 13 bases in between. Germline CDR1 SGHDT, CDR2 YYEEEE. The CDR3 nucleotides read TGTGCCAGCTATGCCTACGGAGCCTACAATGAGCAGTTCTTC. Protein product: CASYAYGAYNEQFF.

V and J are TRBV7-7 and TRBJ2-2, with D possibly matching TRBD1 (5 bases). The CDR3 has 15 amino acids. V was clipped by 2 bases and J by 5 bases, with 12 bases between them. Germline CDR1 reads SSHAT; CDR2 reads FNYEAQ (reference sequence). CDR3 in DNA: TGTGCCAGCAGCTTACAGGGTCCGAGGACCGGGGAGCTGTTTTTT. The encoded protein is CASSLQGPRTGELFF.

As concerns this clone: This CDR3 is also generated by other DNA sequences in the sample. CDR3 in DNA: TGCGCCAGCAGGGCGGGAGCTAGCACAGATACGCAGTATTTT. Residues: CASRAGASTDTQYF. This rearrangement joins TRBV5-1 to TRBJ2-3, with 7 bases aligning to TRBD2. Germline V gene data show CDR1 as SGHRS and CDR2 as YFSETQ. The CDR3 is 14 residues long. Trimming cost V 5 bases and J 0 bases; bases outside gene matches: 3.

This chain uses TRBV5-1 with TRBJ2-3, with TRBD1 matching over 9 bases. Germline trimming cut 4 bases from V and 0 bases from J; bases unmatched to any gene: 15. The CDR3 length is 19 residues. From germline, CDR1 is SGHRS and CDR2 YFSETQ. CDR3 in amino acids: CASSLRPWTGVSSTDTQYF. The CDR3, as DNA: TGCGCCAGCAGCCTCCGACCCTGGACAGGGGTTTCTAGCACAGATACGCAGTATTTT.

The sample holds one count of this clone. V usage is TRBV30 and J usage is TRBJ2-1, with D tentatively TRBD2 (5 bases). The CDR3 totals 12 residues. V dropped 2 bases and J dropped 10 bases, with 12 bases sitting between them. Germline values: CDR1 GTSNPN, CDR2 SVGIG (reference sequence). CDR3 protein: CAWSRTRGEQFF. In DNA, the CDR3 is TGTGCCTGGAGTCGGACCCGCGGGGAGCAGTTCTTC.

The CDR3 DNA sequence: TGTGCCAGCACGAATTGGGGAGGGGTTGGTGAGCAGTTCTTC. The encoded protein is CASTNWGGVGEQFF. This chain uses TRBV27 with TRBJ2-1; 7 nucleotides line up with TRBD2. V shed 7 bases and J 9 bases; nucleotides not matched to a gene: 12. Germline V CDR1 and CDR2: MNHEY, SMNVEV (reference sequence). CDR3 length: 14 residues.

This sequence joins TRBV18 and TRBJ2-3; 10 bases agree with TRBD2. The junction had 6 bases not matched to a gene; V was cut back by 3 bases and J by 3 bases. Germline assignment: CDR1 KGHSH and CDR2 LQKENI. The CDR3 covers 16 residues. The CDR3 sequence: CASSPLAGDTTDTQYF. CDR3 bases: TGTGCCAGCTCACCCCTAGCGGGAGATACGACAGATACGCAGTATTTT.

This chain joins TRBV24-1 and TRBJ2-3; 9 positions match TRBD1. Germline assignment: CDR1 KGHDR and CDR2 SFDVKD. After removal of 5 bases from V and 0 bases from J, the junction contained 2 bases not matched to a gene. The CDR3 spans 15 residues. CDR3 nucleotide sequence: TGTGCCACCAGTGGACAGGGGGATAGCACAGATACGCAGTATTTT. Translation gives CATSGQGDSTDTQYF.

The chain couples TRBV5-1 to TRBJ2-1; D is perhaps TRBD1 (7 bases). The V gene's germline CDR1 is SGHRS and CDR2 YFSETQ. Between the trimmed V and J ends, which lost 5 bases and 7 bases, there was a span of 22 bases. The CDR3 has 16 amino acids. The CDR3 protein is CASRRDSPRGKNEQFF. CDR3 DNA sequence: TGCGCCAGCAGGCGGGACAGTCCTAGAGGGAAAAATGAGCAGTTCTTC.

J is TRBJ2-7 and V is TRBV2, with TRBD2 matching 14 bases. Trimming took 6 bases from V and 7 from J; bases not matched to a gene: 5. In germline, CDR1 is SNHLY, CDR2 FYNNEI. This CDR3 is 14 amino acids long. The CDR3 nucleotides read TGTGCCAGCAGGGGACTAGCGGGGGCCAGGGAGCAGTACTTC. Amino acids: CASRGLAGAREQYF.

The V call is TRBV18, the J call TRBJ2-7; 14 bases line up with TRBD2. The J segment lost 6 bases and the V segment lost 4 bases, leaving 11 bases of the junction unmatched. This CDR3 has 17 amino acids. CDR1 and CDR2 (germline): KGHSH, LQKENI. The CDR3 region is CASSLTGTSGSTGEQYF. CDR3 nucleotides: TGTGCCAGCTCACTCACCGGGACTAGCGGGAGTACGGGCGAGCAGTACTTC.

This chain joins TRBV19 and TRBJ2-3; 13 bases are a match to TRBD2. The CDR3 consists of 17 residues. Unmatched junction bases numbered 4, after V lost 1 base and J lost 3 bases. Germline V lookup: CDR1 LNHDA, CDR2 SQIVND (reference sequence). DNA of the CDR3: TGTGCCAGTAGTATAGCCGGACTAGCGGGAGCAACAGATACGCAGTATTTT. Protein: CASSIAGLAGATDTQYF. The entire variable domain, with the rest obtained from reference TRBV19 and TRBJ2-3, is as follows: DGGITQSPKYLFRKEGQNVTLSCEQNLNHDAMYWYRQDPGQGLRLIYYSQIVNDFQKGDIAEGYSVSREKKESFPLTVTSAQKNPTAFYLCASSIAGLAGATDTQYFGPGTRLTVL.

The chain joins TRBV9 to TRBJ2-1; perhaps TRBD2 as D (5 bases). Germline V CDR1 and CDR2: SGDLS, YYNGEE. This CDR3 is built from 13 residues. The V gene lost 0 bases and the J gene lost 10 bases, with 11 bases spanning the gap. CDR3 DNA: TGTGCCAGCAGCGTAGAGGACTTTAGCGAGCAGTTCTTC. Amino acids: CASSVEDFSEQFF.

CDR3 loop: CASSLGQLGFNEQFF. As DNA, the CDR3 is TGTGCCAGCAGCCTGGGACAGCTAGGGTTCAATGAGCAGTTCTTC. The genes are TRBV3-1 (or the pseudogene TRBV3-2) and TRBJ2-1; 7 bases are shared with TRBD1. CDR1 and CDR2 (germline): LGHDT, YNNKEL (reference sequence). V was pared by 4 bases and J by 6 bases, with 9 bases of the junction left unmatched. The CDR3 loop spans 15 amino acids.

The CDR3 protein is CAISESMGQGKNTGELFF. DNA for the CDR3: TGTGCCATCAGTGAGTCGATGGGGCAGGGAAAGAACACCGGGGAGCTGTTTTTT. The chain combines TRBV10-3 with TRBJ2-2; tentative D call: TRBD1 (5 bases). This CDR3 spans 18 amino acids. CDR1 ENHRY and CDR2 SYGVKD come from the germline V gene. Deletions cut 0 bases from V and 1 base from J, with 15 bases between.

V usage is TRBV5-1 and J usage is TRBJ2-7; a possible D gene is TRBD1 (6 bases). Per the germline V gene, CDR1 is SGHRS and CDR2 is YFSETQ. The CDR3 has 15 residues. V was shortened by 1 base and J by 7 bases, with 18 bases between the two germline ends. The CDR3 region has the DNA TGCGCCAGCAGCTTGACAGGGTACAGAGAGGGGGAGCAGTACTTC. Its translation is CASSLTGYREGEQYF.

The CDR3 sequence is CASSQVRQGAYGYTF. CDR3 bases: TGCGCCAGCAGCCAGGTACGACAGGGGGCCTATGGCTACACCTTC. V is TRBV4-1 and J is TRBJ1-2; 10 positions match TRBD1. The CDR3 totals 15 residues. CDR1 MGHRA and CDR2 YSYEKL come from the germline V gene. V lost 3 bases and J lost 4; bases outside the gene matches: 5.

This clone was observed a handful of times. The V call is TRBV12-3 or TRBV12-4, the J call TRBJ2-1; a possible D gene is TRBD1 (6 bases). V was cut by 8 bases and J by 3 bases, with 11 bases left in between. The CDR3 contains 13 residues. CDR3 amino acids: CASGGPYYNEQFF. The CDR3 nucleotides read TGTGCCAGCGGGGGCCCGTACTACAATGAGCAGTTCTTC.

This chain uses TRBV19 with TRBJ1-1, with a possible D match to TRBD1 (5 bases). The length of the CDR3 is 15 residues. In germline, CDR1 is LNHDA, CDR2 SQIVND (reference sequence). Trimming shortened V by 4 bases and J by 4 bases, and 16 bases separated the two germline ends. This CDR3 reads CASSTPGTGVTEAFF. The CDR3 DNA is TGTGCCAGTAGTACACCCGGGACGGGGGTCACTGAAGCTTTCTTT.